The 4 T cell receptor beta chains below were found in one sample sequenced in a study of blood T cell repertoires in COVID-19 (dated by TCRdb to 2018 to 2020). Library creation used the immunoSEQ multiplex PCR assay. Entries here come from immuneACCESS through TCRdb and include only in-frame sequences with V and J called. Some clones fail to appear in such tables; in the studies checked, an unresolved V gene covers under half of the shortfall, and the cause of the remainder is unknown. This sample gives approximately 200,000 clones in total; about 87% of them show up just once. The biggest ten clones account for roughly 6.2% of the sample. The sample comprised peripheral blood. All receptors derive from a man aged 60-69 years who had recovered from COVID-19.

This chain uses TRBV3-1 (or the pseudogene TRBV3-2) with TRBJ2-4; the match to TRBD2 covers 9 bases. The J segment lost 7 bases and the V segment lost 4 bases, leaving 8 bases of the junction unmatched. This CDR3 is built from 15 residues. Germline CDR1 reads LGHDT; CDR2 reads YNNKEL (reference sequence). The DNA for the CDR3 is TGTGCCAGCAGCCCGACTAGCGGAGTTATGAACATTCAGTACTTC. It is translated as CASSPTSGVMNIQYF.

V gene TRBV12-3 or TRBV12-4 combines with J gene TRBJ2-2, with D uncertain. The CDR3 is 13 residues long. V shed 7 bases and J shed 2 bases, with 8 bases lying between them. DNA for the CDR3: TGTGCCAGCAAACTTTCTAACACCGGGGAGCTGTTTTTT. Protein: CASKLSNTGELFF.

This clone was seen a few times. The CDR3 coding sequence is TGTGCCAGCAGCACTTCCGGACTAGTACTTGAGCAGTTCTTC. Its protein product is CASSTSGLVLEQFF. The genes are TRBV5-4 and TRBJ2-1, with 7 bases identical to TRBD2. The CDR3 extends over 14 amino acids. Unmatched junction bases numbered 10, after V lost 4 bases and J lost 9 bases. CDR1 and CDR2 (germline): SGHNT, YYREEE (reference sequence). The whole variable domain, remainder taken from reference TRBV5-4 and TRBJ2-1, is ETGVTQSPTHLIKTRGQQVTLRCSSQSGHNTVSWYQQALGQGPQFIFQYYREEENGRGNFPPRFSGLQFPNYSSELNVNALELDDSALYLCASSTSGLVLEQFFGPGTRLTVL.

The rearrangement links TRBV28 to TRBJ2-2; D is perhaps TRBD1 (6 bases). The CDR3 extends over 14 amino acids. Trimming pared 5 bases from V and 7 bases from J, leaving 14 bases between. Germline loops: CDR1 MDHEN, CDR2 SYDVKM. Written as DNA, the CDR3 is TGTGCCAGCAGTCCCGGACAGTCCCACGGGGAGCTGTTTTTT. It yields the protein CASSPGQSHGELFF.